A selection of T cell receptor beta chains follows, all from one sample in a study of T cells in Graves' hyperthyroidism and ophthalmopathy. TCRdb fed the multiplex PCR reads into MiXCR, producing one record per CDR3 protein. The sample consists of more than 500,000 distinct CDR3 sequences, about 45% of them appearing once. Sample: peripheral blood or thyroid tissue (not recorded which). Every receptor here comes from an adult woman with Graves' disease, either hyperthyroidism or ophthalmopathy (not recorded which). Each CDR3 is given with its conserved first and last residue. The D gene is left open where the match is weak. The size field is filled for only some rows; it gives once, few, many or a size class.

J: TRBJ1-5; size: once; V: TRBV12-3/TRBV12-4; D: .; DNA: TGTGCCAGCAGTTCGGGTAATTCCATGGCCCAGCATTTT; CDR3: CASSSGNSMAQHF
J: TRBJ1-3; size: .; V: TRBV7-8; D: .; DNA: TGTGCCAGCAGCCGAGGGGGACCTGGAAACACCATATATTTT; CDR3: CASSRGGPGNTIYF
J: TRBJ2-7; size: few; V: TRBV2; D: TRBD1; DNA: TGTGCCAGCAGTGGGGACAGATTCTCCTACGAGCAGTACTTC; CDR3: CASSGDRFSYEQYF
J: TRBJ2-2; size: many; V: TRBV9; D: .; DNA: TGTGCCAGCACGCTGCGACCAGCGGACGGGGAGCTGTTTTTT; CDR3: CASTLRPADGELFF
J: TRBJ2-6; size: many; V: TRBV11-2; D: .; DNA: TGTGCCAGCAGCTTATACCCTGACGGAATGGCCTCTGGGGCCAACGTCCTGACTTTC; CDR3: CASSLYPDGMASGANVLTF
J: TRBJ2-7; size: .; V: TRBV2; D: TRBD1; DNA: TGTGCCAGCAGCGACGGGACAGGGGGCTCCGAGCAGTACTTC; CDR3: CASSDGTGGSEQYF
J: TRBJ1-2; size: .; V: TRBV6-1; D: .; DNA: TGTGCCAGCAGTTCTGGACAAGCAGCTAACTATGGCTACACCTTC; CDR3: CASSSGQAANYGYTF
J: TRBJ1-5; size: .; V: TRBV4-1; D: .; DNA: TGTGCCAGCAGCCTTCCAGGGGCTCACAATCAGCCCCAGCATTTT; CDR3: CASSLPGAHNQPQHF
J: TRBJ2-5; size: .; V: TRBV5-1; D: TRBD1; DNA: TGCGCCAGCAGCCCCGGACAGGGCGGAGGCGAGACCCAGTACTTC; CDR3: CASSPGQGGGETQYF
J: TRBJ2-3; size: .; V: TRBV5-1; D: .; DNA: TGCGCCAACAGCTTGGGGGCGGCTAGCACAGATACGCAGTATTTT; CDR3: CANSLGAASTDTQYF
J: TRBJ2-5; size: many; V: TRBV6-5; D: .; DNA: TGTGCCAGCAAAATGGACAGAATACAAGAGACCCAGTACTTC; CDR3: CASKMDRIQETQYF
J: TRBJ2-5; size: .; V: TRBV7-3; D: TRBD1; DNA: TGTGCCAGCAGCATCGGGACAGGGGTACTAGATACGCAGTACTTC; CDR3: CASSIGTGVLDTQYF
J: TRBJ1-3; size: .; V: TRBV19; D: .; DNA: TGTGCCAGTGGGCGCTACCTCTACTCTGGAAACACCATATATTTT; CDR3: CASGRYLYSGNTIYF
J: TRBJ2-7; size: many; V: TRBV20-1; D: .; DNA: TGCAGTGTCCTGTCCAAGGGACTTTCCTACGAGCAGTACTTC; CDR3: CSVLSKGLSYEQYF
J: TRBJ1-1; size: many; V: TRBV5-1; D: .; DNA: TGCGCCAGCAGCTACAGGGCCCTGAACACTGAAGCTTTCTTT; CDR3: CASSYRALNTEAFF
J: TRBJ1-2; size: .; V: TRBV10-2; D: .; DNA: TGCGCCAGCAGTGCGGAGGGCGACTATGGCTACACCTTC; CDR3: CASSAEGDYGYTF
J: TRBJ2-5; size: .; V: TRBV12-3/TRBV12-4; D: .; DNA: TGTGCCAGCAGGGGGGGGACCCAGTACTTC; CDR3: CASRGGTQYF
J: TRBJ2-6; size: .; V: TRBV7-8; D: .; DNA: TGTGCCAGCAGCCGACAGAGCTCTGGGGCCAACGTCCTGATTTTC; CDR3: CASSRQSSGANVLIF
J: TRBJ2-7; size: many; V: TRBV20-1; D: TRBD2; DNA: TGCAGTGCTAGAGGTTCGCTAGCGGGAGATTCGGGAGAGCAGTACTTC; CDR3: CSARGSLAGDSGEQYF
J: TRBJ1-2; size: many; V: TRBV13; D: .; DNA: TGTGCCAGCAGCTTAAGACTTGTTGCCGAGTATGGCTACACCTTC; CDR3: CASSLRLVAEYGYTF
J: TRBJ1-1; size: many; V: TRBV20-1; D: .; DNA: TGCAGTGCTAGAGATTGGAGGGCGAAGAACACTGAAGCTTTCTTT; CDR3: CSARDWRAKNTEAFF
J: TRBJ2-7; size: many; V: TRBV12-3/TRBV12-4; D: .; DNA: TGTGCCACGGCCAAGGGGTACGAGCAGTACTTC; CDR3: CATAKGYEQYF
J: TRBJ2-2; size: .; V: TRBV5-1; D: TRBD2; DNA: TGCGCCAGCAGCTTGGGGGGTCGGGAGGTGCTTTTT; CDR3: CASSLGGREVLF
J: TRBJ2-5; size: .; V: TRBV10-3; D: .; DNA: TGTGCCATCAGTGACCGGGACGGGATGATGGAGACCCAGTACTTC; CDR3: CAISDRDGMMETQYF
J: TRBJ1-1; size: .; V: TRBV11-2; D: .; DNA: TGTGCCAGCAGCTTAGGGGGAGGCGGTGAAGCTTTCTTT; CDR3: CASSLGGGGEAFF
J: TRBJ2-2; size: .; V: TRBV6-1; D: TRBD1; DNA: TGTGCCAGCAGTGAACTGACAGGGGGCACCGGGGAGCTGTTTTTT; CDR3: CASSELTGGTGELFF
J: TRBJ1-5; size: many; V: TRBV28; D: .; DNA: TGTGCCAGCAGGCCACCCGGGACAATTAGCAATCAGCCCCAGCATTTT; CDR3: CASRPPGTISNQPQHF
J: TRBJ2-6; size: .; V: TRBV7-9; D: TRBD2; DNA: TGTGCCACCCACCCCAGGACTAGCTCTGGGGCCAACGTCCTGACTTTC; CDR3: CATHPRTSSGANVLTF
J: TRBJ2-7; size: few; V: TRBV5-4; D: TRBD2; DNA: TGTGCCAGCAATTTACTAGCGGGAGACGAGCAGTACTTC; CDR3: CASNLLAGDEQYF
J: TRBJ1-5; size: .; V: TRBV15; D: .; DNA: TGTGCCACCAGCAGAGTTGTAAATCAGCCCCAGCATTTT; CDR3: CATSRVVNQPQHF
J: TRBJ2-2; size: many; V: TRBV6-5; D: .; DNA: TGTGCCAGCAGTTACTCGTGGCACACCGGGGAGCTGTTTTTT; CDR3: CASSYSWHTGELFF
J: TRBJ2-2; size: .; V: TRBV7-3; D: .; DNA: TGTGCCAGCAGCTTGTTCCAGTCTGGCGGGGAGCTGTTTTTT; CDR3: CASSLFQSGGELFF
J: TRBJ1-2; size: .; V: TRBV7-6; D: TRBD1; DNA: TGTGCCAGCAGCGCGCTATCCGGGACAGTAGCTAACTATGGCTACACCTTC; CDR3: CASSALSGTVANYGYTF
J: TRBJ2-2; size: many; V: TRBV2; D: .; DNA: TGTGCCAGCTGGGCTAGCGAAAACACCGGGGAGCTGTTTTTT; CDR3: CASWASENTGELFF
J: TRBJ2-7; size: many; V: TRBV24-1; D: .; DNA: TGTGCCACCAGTGTTATACCGGGCTTCCATAGTTACGAGCAGTACTTC; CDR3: CATSVIPGFHSYEQYF
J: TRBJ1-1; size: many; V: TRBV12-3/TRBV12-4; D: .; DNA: TGTGCCAGCAGTTTAGACGGGAGGAGCACTGAAGCTTTCTTT; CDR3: CASSLDGRSTEAFF
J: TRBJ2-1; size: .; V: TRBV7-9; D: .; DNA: TGTGCCAGCACCCTTACGGAAACCTACACCTACAATGAGCAGTTCTTC; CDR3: CASTLTETYTYNEQFF
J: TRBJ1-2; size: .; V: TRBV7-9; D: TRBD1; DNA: TGTGCCAGCAGCCGGGGACAGGCCCACTATGGCTACACCTTC; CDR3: CASSRGQAHYGYTF
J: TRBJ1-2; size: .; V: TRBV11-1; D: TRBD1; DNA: TGTGCCAGCAGCTTGAGACAGGGAGATTCCTATGGCTACACCTTC; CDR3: CASSLRQGDSYGYTF
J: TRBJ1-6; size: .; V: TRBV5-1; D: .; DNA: TGCGCCAGCGCCTACCGGGAAGAGGCCCTCCACTTT; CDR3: CASAYREEALHF
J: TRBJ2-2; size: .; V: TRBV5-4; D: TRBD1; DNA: TGTGCCAGCAGCCCTCCGGGACAGGCGAACACCGGGGAGCTGTCTTGG; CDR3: CASSPPGQANTGELSW
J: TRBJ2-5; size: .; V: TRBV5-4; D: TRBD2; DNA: TGTGCCAGCAGCATACTAGCGGGCCAGGGGTCGGGGGAGACCCAGTACTTC; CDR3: CASSILAGQGSGETQYF